What follows describes a single T cell receptor (beta chain). The sample is drawn from a study of blood T cell repertoires in COVID-19. Here immunoSEQ multiplex PCR was the method, and the copy in TCRdb shows in-frame clones only, minus some. The table lists approximately 150,000 clones, 85% to 90% of them singletons. Trimming removed 3 bases from V and 0 bases from J; junction bases left unmatched: 0. CDR1 SGHNT and CDR2 YYREEE come from the germline V gene (reference sequence). The CDR3 is 14 residues long. Sequenced sample: peripheral blood. This receptor was obtained from a woman in her sixties or seventies with acute or convalescent COVID-19. The J gene is TRBJ2-7, the V gene TRBV5-4, with 10 bases that match TRBD2. The CDR3 here is CASSSSGGSYEQYF. The CDR3 region has the DNA TGTGCCAGCAGCTCTAGCGGGGGCTCCTACGAGCAGTACTTC.